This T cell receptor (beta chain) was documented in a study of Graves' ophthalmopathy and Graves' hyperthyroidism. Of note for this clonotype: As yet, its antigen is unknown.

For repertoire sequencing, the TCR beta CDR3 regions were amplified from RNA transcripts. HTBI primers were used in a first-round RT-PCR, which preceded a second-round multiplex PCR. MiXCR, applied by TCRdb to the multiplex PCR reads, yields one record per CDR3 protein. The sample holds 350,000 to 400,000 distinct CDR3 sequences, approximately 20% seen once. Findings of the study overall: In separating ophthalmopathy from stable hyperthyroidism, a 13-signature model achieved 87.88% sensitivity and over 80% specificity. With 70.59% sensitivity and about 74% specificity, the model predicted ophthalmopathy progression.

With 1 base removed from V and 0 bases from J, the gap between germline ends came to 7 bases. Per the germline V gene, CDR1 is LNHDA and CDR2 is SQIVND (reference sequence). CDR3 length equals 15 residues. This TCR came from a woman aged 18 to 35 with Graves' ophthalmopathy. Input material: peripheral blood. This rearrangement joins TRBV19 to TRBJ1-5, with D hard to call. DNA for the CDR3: TGTGCCAGTAGTATAGCTCCCGGTAGCAATCAGCCCCAGCATTTT. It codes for CASSIAPGSNQPQHF. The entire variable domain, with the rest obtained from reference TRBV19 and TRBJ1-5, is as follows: DGGITQSPKYLFRKEGQNVTLSCEQNLNHDAMYWYRQDPGQGLRLIYYSQIVNDFQKGDIAEGYSVSREKKESFPLTVTSAQKNPTAFYLCASSIAPGSNQPQHFGDGTRLSIL.